The 31 T cell receptor beta chains below come from one sample, sequenced in a study of T cells in localized non-small cell lung cancer. TCRdb's table, derived via immunoSEQ multiplex PCR, lists solely in-frame clones and lacks some. Seen here are 30,000 or so clones, 88% observed once, and the top ten hold 10% to 15%. Sequences were derived from peripheral blood, sampled before any cancer treatment. Every receptor here comes from a female donor older than 55 with stage III squamous cell lung carcinoma.

The gene calls are TRBV5-6 and TRBJ2-1, with a weak D call TRBD2 (7 bases). CDR1 is SGHDT, CDR2 YYEEEE, per germline. This CDR3 has 14 residues. The V and J ends lost 6 bases and 6 bases respectively, with 16 bases between them. The CDR3 region is CASTQGGGGNEQFF. The CDR3 DNA sequence: TGTGCCAGCACCCAAGGAGGGGGGGGCAATGAGCAGTTCTTC.

The rearrangement joins TRBV15 to TRBJ1-1, with D perhaps TRBD1 (5 bases). The CDR3 sequence is 14 residues long. CDR1 LNHNV and CDR2 YYDKDF come from the germline V gene (reference sequence). V lost 4 bases and J lost 5, with 14 bases in between. The CDR3 reads CATSTAGKGTEAFF. The CDR3 DNA reads as TGTGCCACCAGCACCGCGGGGAAGGGGACTGAAGCTTTCTTT.

CDR3 sequence reads: CASSAVVTSGSTQYF. DNA of the CDR3: TGTGCCAGCAGCGCGGTAGTGACTAGCGGGAGTACGCAGTATTTT. This sequence joins TRBV9 and TRBJ2-3, with 12 bases aligning to TRBD2. Germline loops: CDR1 SGDLS, CDR2 YYNGEE. CDR3 size: 15 residues. V dropped 3 bases and J dropped 8; count of bases not matched to a gene: 7.

The V and J genes are TRBV5-4 and TRBJ1-1; possible D gene TRBD1, 5 bases. The CDR3 is made up of 13 amino acids. The V end was cut by 0 bases, the J end by 6 bases, with 9 bases between. Germline assignment: CDR1 SGHNT and CDR2 YYREEE (reference sequence). In DNA, the CDR3 is TGTGCCAGCAGCTTGGTTCGGGGCGCTGAAGCTTTCTTT. Translation: CASSLVRGAEAFF.

The chain uses TRBV6-1 and TRBJ1-2; D is unclear. Germline CDR1 reads MNHNS; CDR2 reads SASEGT. V gave up 8 bases and J gave up 5 bases, with 6 bases separating them. This CDR3 is built from 10 residues. This chain's CDR3 is CASGDYGYTF. CDR3 in DNA: TGTGCCAGCGGGGATTATGGCTACACCTTC.

The J gene is TRBJ1-1, the V gene TRBV29-1; 9 positions agree with TRBD1. The CDR3 loop spans 14 amino acids. Losses at the gene ends were 6 bases for V and 5 bases for J; bases not matched to a gene: 10. Germline V CDR1 and CDR2: SQVTM, ANQGSEA. CDR3 protein: CSVEPDRGLTEAFF. As DNA, the CDR3 is TGCAGCGTGGAGCCGGACAGGGGACTTACTGAAGCTTTCTTT.

V and J are TRBV6-5 and TRBJ2-2; 9 nucleotides match TRBD1. V shed 2 bases, J shed 3 bases, and the junction held 4 bases outside the gene matches. From germline, CDR1 is MNHEY and CDR2 SVGAGI. The CDR3 runs 16 residues. CDR3 sequence reads: CASSYGGTGYTGELFF. CDR3 sequence (DNA): TGTGCCAGCAGTTACGGCGGGACAGGGTACACCGGGGAGCTGTTTTTT.

The J gene is TRBJ2-7, the V gene TRBV7-9; perhaps TRBD2 as D (7 bases). Trimming stripped 5 bases from V and 4 bases from J, with 21 bases between. CDR1 and CDR2 (germline): SEHNR, FQNEAQ (reference sequence). The CDR3 loop spans 16 amino acids. CDR3 sequence: CASSLSGGAGRYEQYF. The DNA of the CDR3 is TGTGCCAGCAGCCTGAGTGGGGGGGCAGGGCGGTACGAGCAGTACTTC.

This chain uses TRBV2 with TRBJ1-6, with 10 bases fitting TRBD1. CDR1 is SNHLY, CDR2 FYNNEI, per germline. The CDR3 is 15 amino acids. The trim removed 6 bases at V and 14 bases at J, leaving 13 bases unmatched. The chain's CDR3 is CASRGSGQGVFTLHF. In DNA, the CDR3 is TGTGCCAGCAGGGGCAGCGGACAGGGGGTATTCACCCTCCACTTT.

This clone was detected only once. V usage is TRBV5-3 and J usage is TRBJ2-3; the match to TRBD2 covers 8 bases. TRBV5-3 is an ORF; its function is uncertain. The junction had 16 bases not matched to a gene; V was cut back by 1 base and J by 0 bases. The CDR3 runs 20 residues. CDR3 DNA: TGTGCCAGAAGCTTGTCGTACGGCCTAGCGGGTCCCACTAGCACAGATACGCAGTATTTT. It codes for CARSLSYGLAGPTSTDTQYF.

The V gene is TRBV2, the J gene TRBJ2-3, with TRBD2 as a possible D gene (6 bases). The CDR3 loop spans 15 amino acids. Germline V gives CDR1 SNHLY, CDR2 FYNNEI. V was cut by 3 bases and J by 4 bases, with 14 bases left in between. The CDR3 DNA is TGTGCCAGCAGTGAGTGGCTCGGGACTTCAGATACGCAGTATTTT. It codes for CASSEWLGTSDTQYF.

The CDR3 DNA is TGTGCCAGCAGAAGGACAGGGTCGGGACTGGCGAACACCGGGGAGCTGTTTTTT. It specifies CASRRTGSGLANTGELFF. V and J are TRBV7-6 and TRBJ2-2, with 8 bases that match TRBD1. After removal of 6 bases from V and 0 bases from J, the junction contained 12 bases not matched to a gene. CDR1 is SGHVS and CDR2 is FNYEAQ in the germline V gene. This CDR3 contains 18 residues.

The chain combines TRBV18 with TRBJ2-4, with D perhaps matching TRBD2 (5 bases). Trimming pared 2 bases from V and 6 bases from J, leaving 11 bases between. The CDR3 has 14 amino acids. The germline gives CDR1 KGHSH, CDR2 LQKENI. CDR3 protein: CASSPEGVGNIQYF. The CDR3 DNA is TGTGCCAGCTCACCAGAGGGAGTGGGAAACATTCAGTACTTC.

The rearrangement links TRBV5-1 to TRBJ2-7, with D possibly being TRBD1 (6 bases). The CDR3 consists of 14 residues. Trimming stripped 0 bases from V and 4 bases from J, with 11 bases between. CDR1 and CDR2 from the germline V gene are SGHRS and YFSETQ. The chain's CDR3 is CASSLGRGGYEQYF. CDR3 in DNA: TGCGCCAGCAGCTTGGGCAGGGGCGGGTACGAGCAGTACTTC.

The sample holds one count of this clone. This chain joins TRBV7-2 and TRBJ1-1; 7 positions match TRBD1. Germline V gene lookup returns CDR1 SGHTA and CDR2 FQGNSA. V was pared by 5 bases and J by 5 bases, with 8 bases of the junction left unmatched. The CDR3 length is 14 residues. CDR3 in amino acids: CASSPPTGRTEAFF. For the CDR3, the DNA is TGTGCCAGCAGCCCCCCGACAGGGCGTACTGAAGCTTTCTTT.

This chain uses TRBV7-2 with TRBJ1-1; perhaps TRBD1 as D (5 bases). The CDR3 is 15 amino acids. The germline gives CDR1 SGHTA, CDR2 FQGNSA. V gave up 5 bases and J gave up 4 bases, with 17 bases separating them. The CDR3 DNA follows: TGTGCCAGCAGCGCCCAGGGAGTGAGAGGCACTGAAGCTTTCTTT. It yields the protein CASSAQGVRGTEAFF.

This sequence joins TRBV7-2 and TRBJ1-4, with 11 bases fitting TRBD1. This CDR3 contains 16 residues. V shed 1 base and J 8 bases; nucleotides not matched to a gene: 6. CDR1 is SGHTA and CDR2 is FQGNSA in the germline V gene. In DNA, the CDR3 is TGTGCCAGCAGCTTAGTATCCGGGACAGGGGGGGAAAAACTGTTTTTT. This codes for CASSLVSGTGGEKLFF.

The CDR3 DNA reads as TGTGCCAGCATGGGACAGGGTATCGGGGAGCTGTTTTTT. It codes for CASMGQGIGELFF. The chain has TRBV2 and TRBJ2-2; 9 nucleotides align to TRBD1. The V and J ends lost 7 bases and 7 bases, in that order; junction bases with no gene match: 4. The germline V gene has CDR1 SNHLY and CDR2 FYNNEI. This CDR3 spans 13 amino acids.

V gene TRBV2 combines with J gene TRBJ2-5; 13 bases agree with TRBD2. Per germline, CDR1 SNHLY and CDR2 FYNNEI. The CDR3 runs to 17 residues. Trimming cost V 1 base and J 5 bases; bases outside gene matches: 7. The CDR3 DNA sequence: TGTGCCAGCAGTGAAGAAGGCGGACTAGCGGGAGACGAGACCCAGTACTTC. This codes for CASSEEGGLAGDETQYF.

The CDR3 protein is CASSSLGTGGGYTF. In nucleotides, the CDR3 is TGTGCCAGCAGTTCCCTCGGGACAGGGGGCGGCTACACCTTC. The chain has TRBV28 and TRBJ1-2; the match to TRBD1 covers 12 bases. The CDR3 covers 14 residues. In germline, CDR1 is MDHEN, CDR2 SYDVKM. V lost 4 bases, J lost 8 bases, and 5 bases stayed unmatched.

V gene TRBV7-8 combines with J gene TRBJ2-7; TRBD1 aligns across 8 bases. The V gene's germline CDR1 is SGHVS and CDR2 FQNEAQ. V shed 5 bases, J shed 4 bases, and the junction held 10 bases outside the gene matches. The CDR3 spans 15 residues. This chain's CDR3 is CASSPYGQGLYEQYF. CDR3 nucleotide sequence: TGTGCCAGCAGCCCTTACGGACAGGGTTTGTACGAGCAGTACTTC.

The V and J genes are TRBV7-2 and TRBJ2-7; D is unclear. The CDR3 spans 15 residues. V was pared by 2 bases and J by 1 base, with 12 bases between. Germline V gene sequence: CDR1 SGHTA, CDR2 FQGNSA. As DNA, the CDR3 is TGTGCCAGCAGCTTATTCTCGATGGGTTCCTACGAGCAGTACTTC. Its translation: CASSLFSMGSYEQYF.

V gene TRBV28 combines with J gene TRBJ2-2, with TRBD1 as a possible D gene (7 bases). Trimming shortened V by 3 bases and J by 4 bases, and 15 bases separated the two germline ends. The CDR3 has 16 residues. Germline V gives CDR1 MDHEN, CDR2 SYDVKM. CDR3 loop: CASSFPRQGGTGELFF. For the CDR3, the DNA is TGTGCCAGCAGTTTTCCCCGACAGGGAGGCACCGGGGAGCTGTTTTTT. The entire variable domain, with the rest obtained from reference TRBV28 and TRBJ2-2, is as follows: DVKVTQSSRYLVKRTGEKVFLECVQDMDHENMFWYRQDPGLGLRLIYFSYDVKMKEKGDIPEGYSVSREKKERFSLILESASTNQTSMYLCASSFPRQGGTGELFFGEGSRLTVL.

The rearrangement joins TRBV5-1 to TRBJ2-7, with 7 bases that match TRBD1. The CDR3 spans 16 residues. The germline gives CDR1 SGHRS, CDR2 YFSETQ. Germline trimming cut 3 bases from V and 2 bases from J; bases unmatched to any gene: 11. CDR3 residues: CASSSPGQASPYEQYF. In nucleotides, the CDR3 is TGCGCCAGCAGCTCCCCTGGACAGGCCTCGCCCTACGAGCAGTACTTC. Supplemented by reference TRBV5-1 and TRBJ2-7, the full variable domain reads KAGVTQTPRYLIKTRGQQVTLSCSPISGHRSVSWYQQTPGQGLQFLFEYFSETQRNKGNFPGRFSGRQFSNSRSEMNVSTLELGDSALYLCASSSPGQASPYEQYFGPGTRLTVT.

J is TRBJ2-2 and V is TRBV7-7; TRBD1 matches 7 bases. This CDR3 comprises 16 residues. The trim removed 2 bases at V and 1 base at J, leaving 4 bases unmatched. Germline lookup yields CDR1 SSHAT and CDR2 FNYEAQ (reference sequence). CDR3 region: CASSLIGTENTGELFF. DNA for the CDR3: TGTGCCAGCAGCTTAATCGGGACAGAGAACACCGGGGAGCTGTTTTTT.

The chain recombines TRBV27 with TRBJ1-2; 9 bases fit TRBD1. CDR3 length equals 16 residues. Germline trimming cut 0 bases from V and 0 bases from J; bases unmatched to any gene: 2. CDR1 MNHEY and CDR2 SMNVEV come from the germline V gene (reference sequence). The CDR3 loop is CASSLSGQGPNYGYTF. The CDR3 DNA is TGTGCCAGCAGTTTATCGGGACAGGGACCTAACTATGGCTACACCTTC.

The chain employs TRBV18 and TRBJ2-5, with 8 bases identical to TRBD1. CDR1 is KGHSH, CDR2 LQKENI, per germline. CDR3 size: 15 residues. Germline trimming cut 3 bases from V and 4 bases from J; bases unmatched to any gene: 7. The CDR3 DNA reads TGTGCCAGCTCACCCAGTGACAGGGGTTCAGAGACCCAGTACTTC. Protein product: CASSPSDRGSETQYF. The full variable domain, rest sourced from reference TRBV18 and TRBJ2-5, is NAGVMQNPRHLVRRRGQEARLRCSPMKGHSHVYWYRQLPEEGLKFMVYLQKENIIDESGMPKERFSAEFPKEGPSILRIQQVVRGDSAAYFCASSPSDRGSETQYFGPGTRLLVL.

V gene TRBV5-6 combines with J gene TRBJ2-1; D might be TRBD2 (6 bases). The CDR3 covers 13 residues. The V gene's germline CDR1 is SGHDT and CDR2 YYEEEE. The germline V and J ends were trimmed by 1 base and 8 bases, with 10 bases remaining between them. Here the CDR3 reads CASSLIGGDEQFF. CDR3 bases: TGTGCCAGCAGCTTGATCGGGGGAGATGAGCAGTTCTTC. Full variable domain (remainder filled in from reference TRBV5-6 and TRBJ2-1): DAGVTQSPTHLIKTRGQQVTLRCSPKSGHDTVSWYQQALGQGPQFIFQYYEEEERQRGNFPDRFSGHQFPNYSSELNVNALLLGDSALYLCASSLIGGDEQFFGPGTRLTVL.

This chain links TRBV5-4 with TRBJ2-5; TRBD1 might be the D (5 bases). The CDR3 has 14 amino acids. The germline CDR1 and CDR2 sequences are SGHNT and YYREEE (reference sequence). Trimming took 1 base from V and 2 from J, leaving 9 bases between them. The CDR3 is CASSLWSGQETQYF. DNA of the CDR3: TGTGCCAGCAGCTTGTGGTCAGGGCAAGAGACCCAGTACTTC.

The count of this clone is one. The V and J genes are TRBV11-2 and TRBJ2-6, with D uncertain. The CDR3 covers 13 residues. Germline loops: CDR1 SGHAT, CDR2 FQNNGV. Trimming cost V 5 bases and J 1 base, with 3 bases left between them. CDR3 protein: CASSESGANVLTF. CDR3 nucleotide sequence: TGTGCCAGCAGCGAATCTGGGGCCAACGTCCTGACTTTC.

The CDR3 protein is CASSQGGLAAYNEQFF. For the CDR3, the DNA is TGCGCCAGCAGCCAAGGAGGACTAGCGGCATACAATGAGCAGTTCTTC. This sequence joins TRBV4-1 and TRBJ2-1, with 10 positions matching TRBD2. V lost 1 base, J lost 4 bases, and 4 bases stayed unmatched. Germline values: CDR1 MGHRA, CDR2 YSYEKL. The CDR3 has 16 residues.